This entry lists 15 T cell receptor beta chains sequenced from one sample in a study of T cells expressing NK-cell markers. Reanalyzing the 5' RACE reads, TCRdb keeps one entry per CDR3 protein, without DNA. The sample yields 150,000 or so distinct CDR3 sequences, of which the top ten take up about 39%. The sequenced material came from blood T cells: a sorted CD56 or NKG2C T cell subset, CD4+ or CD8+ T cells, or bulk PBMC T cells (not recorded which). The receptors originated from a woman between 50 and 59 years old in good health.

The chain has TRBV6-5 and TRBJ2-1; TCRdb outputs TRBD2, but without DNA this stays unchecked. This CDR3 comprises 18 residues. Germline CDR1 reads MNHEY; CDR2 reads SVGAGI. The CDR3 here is CASSYNPPGLAGYNEQFF.

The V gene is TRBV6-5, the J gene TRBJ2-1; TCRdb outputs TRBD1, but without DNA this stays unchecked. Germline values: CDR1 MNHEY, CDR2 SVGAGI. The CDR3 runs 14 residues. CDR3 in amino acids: CASSPGSLRDEQFF.

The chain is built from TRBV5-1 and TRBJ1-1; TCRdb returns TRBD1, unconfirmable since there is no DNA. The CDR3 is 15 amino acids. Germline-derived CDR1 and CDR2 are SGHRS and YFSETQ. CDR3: CASSPGQGRDTEAFF. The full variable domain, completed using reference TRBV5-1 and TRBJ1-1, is KAGVTQTPRYLIKTRGQQVTLSCSPISGHRSVSWYQQTPGQGLQFLFEYFSETQRNKGNFPGRFSGRQFSNSRSEMNVSTLELGDSALYLCASSPGQGRDTEAFFGQGTRLTVV.

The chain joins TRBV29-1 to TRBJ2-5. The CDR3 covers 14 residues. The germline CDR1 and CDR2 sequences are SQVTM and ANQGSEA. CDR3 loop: CSVDSEQSQETQYF.

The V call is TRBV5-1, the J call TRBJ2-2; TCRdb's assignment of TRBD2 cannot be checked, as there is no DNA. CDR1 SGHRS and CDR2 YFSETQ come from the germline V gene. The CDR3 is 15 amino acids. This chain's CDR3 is CASSLYGRDTGELFF.

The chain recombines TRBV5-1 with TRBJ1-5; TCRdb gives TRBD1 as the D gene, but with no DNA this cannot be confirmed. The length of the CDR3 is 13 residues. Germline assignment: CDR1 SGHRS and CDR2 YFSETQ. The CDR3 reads CASSLTGVQPQHF.

The CDR3 sequence: CASTERAYTGELFF. The V call is TRBV6-4, the J call TRBJ2-2; TCRdb picks TRBD2, but there is no DNA to check that call. The germline CDR1 and CDR2 sequences are MRHNA and SNTAGT. The CDR3 sequence is 14 residues long.

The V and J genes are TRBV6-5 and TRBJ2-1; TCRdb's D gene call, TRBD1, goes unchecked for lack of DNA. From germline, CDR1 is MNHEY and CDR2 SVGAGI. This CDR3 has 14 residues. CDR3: CASGAGPSYNEQFF.

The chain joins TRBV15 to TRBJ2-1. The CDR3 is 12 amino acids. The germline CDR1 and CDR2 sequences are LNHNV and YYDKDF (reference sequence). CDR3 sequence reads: CATSERYNEQFF.

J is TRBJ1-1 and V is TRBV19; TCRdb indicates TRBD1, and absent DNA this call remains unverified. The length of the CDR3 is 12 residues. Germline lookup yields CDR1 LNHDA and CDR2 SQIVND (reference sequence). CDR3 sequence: CASSPGIGEAFF.

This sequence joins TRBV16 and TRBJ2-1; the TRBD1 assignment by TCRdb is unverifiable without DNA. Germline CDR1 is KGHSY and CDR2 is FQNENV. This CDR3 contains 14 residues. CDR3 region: CASTDSSTGNEQFF.

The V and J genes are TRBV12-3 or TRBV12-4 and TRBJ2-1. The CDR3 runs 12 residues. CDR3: CASSRRDNEQFF.

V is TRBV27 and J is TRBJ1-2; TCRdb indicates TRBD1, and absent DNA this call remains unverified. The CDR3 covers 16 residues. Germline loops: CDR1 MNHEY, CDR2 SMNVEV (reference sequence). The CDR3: CASRGGQGARGYGYTF.

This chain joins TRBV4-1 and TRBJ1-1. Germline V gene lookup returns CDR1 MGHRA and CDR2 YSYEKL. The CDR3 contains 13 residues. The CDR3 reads CASSQVGEFEAFF.

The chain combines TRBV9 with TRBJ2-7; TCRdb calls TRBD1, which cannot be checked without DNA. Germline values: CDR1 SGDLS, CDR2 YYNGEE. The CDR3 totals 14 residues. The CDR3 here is CASSATGRPGEQYF.